These 23 T cell receptor beta chains were all obtained from the same sample, sequenced in a study of blood T cell repertoires in COVID-19 (TCRdb year 2020). Preparation of the library involved the immunoSEQ multiplex PCR assay. This immuneACCESS table, as held by TCRdb, lists in-frame sequences with V and J called but not all clones. Of the missing ones, under half trace to an unresolved V gene in checked studies; the others have no known cause. For this sample there are tens of thousands of clones; approximately 83% appear just once. 48% of the sample is held by the ten biggest clonotypes. The sample consisted of peripheral blood. These receptors all stem from a man in his sixties or seventies with acute or convalescent COVID-19.

The chain is built from TRBV18 and TRBJ1-5; D unresolved. The CDR3 totals 15 residues. From germline, CDR1 is KGHSH and CDR2 LQKENI. Trimming removed 2 bases from V and 7 bases from J, with 15 bases in between. The CDR3 nucleotides read TGTGCCAGCTCACCAGCACCCGTTAGTTGGCAGCCCCAGCATTTT. This sequence encodes CASSPAPVSWQPQHF.

This chain connects TRBV19 to TRBJ1-4; D ambiguous. The V and J ends lost 1 base and 8 bases respectively, with 5 bases between them. Germline CDR1 LNHDA, CDR2 SQIVND (reference sequence). This CDR3 is 12 amino acids long. The CDR3 bases are TGTGCCAGTAGTATAGTAGAAGAAAAACTGTTTTTT. As protein: CASSIVEEKLFF.

This clone has only a few counts. The rearrangement joins TRBV27 to TRBJ2-7, with TRBD2 identical over 8 bases. Looked up from germline, CDR1 is MNHEY and CDR2 is SMNVEV (reference sequence). V dropped 4 bases and J dropped 5; count of bases not matched to a gene: 13. The CDR3 sequence is 16 residues long. CDR3 bases: TGTGCCAGCAGTTCCCCCGCCAGCGGGAGACGGGACGAGCAGTACTTC. Its protein product is CASSSPASGRRDEQYF.

The rearrangement uses TRBV9 and TRBJ2-1; D gene ambiguous. The CDR3 loop spans 14 amino acids. Germline V gene lookup returns CDR1 SGDLS and CDR2 YYNGEE. The V end was cut by 0 bases, the J end by 0 bases, with 4 bases between. In DNA, the CDR3 is TGTGCCAGCAGCGTAGGACTCTCCTACAATGAGCAGTTCTTC. Residues: CASSVGLSYNEQFF.

The sample holds a few counts of this clone. The chain uses TRBV10-2 and TRBJ1-5; no clear D. Trimming took off 3 bases at V and 5 bases at J, with 5 bases between the two ends. The CDR3 is 12 amino acids. Germline V lookup: CDR1 WSHSY, CDR2 SAAADI. The CDR3 protein is CASSERDQPQHF. The CDR3 DNA reads as TGCGCCAGCAGTGAACGGGATCAGCCCCAGCATTTT.

This chain joins TRBV24-1 and TRBJ2-1, with TRBD1 matching over 9 bases. CDR1 is KGHDR and CDR2 is SFDVKD in the germline V gene. This CDR3 contains 16 residues. V lost 1 base to trimming and J lost 10 bases; unmatched junction nucleotides: 10. CDR3 sequence reads: CATSDFSGQGTEEQFF. The CDR3 region has the DNA TGTGCCACCAGTGATTTTAGCGGACAGGGGACGGAAGAGCAGTTCTTC.

This sequence joins TRBV6-1 and TRBJ2-2; 8 bases match TRBD2. The V gene end was trimmed by 2 bases and the J gene end by 0 bases; junction bases not matched to a gene: 8. Germline CDR1 MNHNS, CDR2 SASEGT. The CDR3 length is 18 residues. DNA for the CDR3: TGTGCCAGCAGTGAATACCCCCCTAGCGGGCCGAACACCGGGGAGCTGTTTTTT. Translation: CASSEYPPSGPNTGELFF.

This clone has a handful of counts. The chain carries TRBV6-5 and TRBJ1-3; a possible D gene is TRBD1 (5 bases). Trimming removed 5 bases at V and 2 bases at J, with 7 bases between. The CDR3 spans 13 residues. Germline CDR1 reads MNHEY; CDR2 reads SVGAGI. DNA for the CDR3: TGTGCCAGCAGTACGACAGCTGGAAACACCATATATTTT. Translating gives CASSTTAGNTIYF.

The V and J genes are TRBV7-2 and TRBJ2-7; 7 bases align to TRBD1. This CDR3 contains 14 residues. With 5 bases clipped from V and 2 bases from J, the junction kept 6 bases outside the gene matches. Germline V lookup: CDR1 SGHTA, CDR2 FQGNSA. CDR3 sequence (DNA): TGTGCCAGCAGCACCAGACAGGGAGCCTACGAGCAGTACTTC. Translation gives CASSTRQGAYEQYF.

V and J are TRBV5-4 and TRBJ2-5; perhaps TRBD2 as D (6 bases). V lost 4 bases and J lost 1, with 11 bases in between. The CDR3 sequence is 14 residues long. The V gene's germline CDR1 is SGHNT and CDR2 YYREEE (reference sequence). DNA of the CDR3: TGTGCCAGCAGCCCTCTAGCGCTCCAAGAGACCCAGTACTTC. This translates into CASSPLALQETQYF.

This clone was found a few times. CDR3 sequence (DNA): TGTGCCAGCAGTTTATCAAGGAGGAACACTGAAGCTTTCTTT. Translation gives CASSLSRRNTEAFF. V is TRBV28 and J is TRBJ1-1; D gene ambiguous. The CDR3 is 14 amino acids. Germline V gene lookup returns CDR1 MDHEN and CDR2 SYDVKM. V was trimmed by 1 base and J by 1 base, leaving 7 bases between them. Based on the CDR3 plus reference TRBV28 and TRBJ1-1, the full variable domain is DVKVTQSSRYLVKRTGEKVFLECVQDMDHENMFWYRQDPGLGLRLIYFSYDVKMKEKGDIPEGYSVSREKKERFSLILESASTNQTSMYLCASSLSRRNTEAFFGQGTRLTVV.

The chain carries TRBV10-1 and TRBJ2-1; 8 bases map to TRBD1. After removal of 3 bases from V and 9 bases from J, the junction contained 7 bases not matched to a gene. The CDR3 runs 14 residues. CDR1 WNHNN and CDR2 SYGVQD come from the germline V gene (reference sequence). CDR3 nucleotide sequence: TGCGCCAGCAGTGACAGGGGGCTGGTGAGTGAGCAGTTCTTC. Its protein is CASSDRGLVSEQFF.

This clone was observed once. The chain combines TRBV5-6 with TRBJ1-1, with D perhaps TRBD1 (6 bases). V lost 4 bases to trimming and J lost 8 bases, with 12 bases between them. Germline CDR1 reads SGHDT; CDR2 reads YYEEEE. The CDR3 totals 12 residues. The CDR3 loop is CASSERQEEAFF. DNA of the CDR3: TGTGCCAGCAGCGAAAGACAGGAAGAAGCTTTCTTT.

This sequence joins TRBV6-5 and TRBJ1-1; no definite D call. Germline CDR1 reads MNHEY; CDR2 reads SVGAGI. The CDR3 consists of 13 residues. Trimming took off 8 bases at V and 6 bases at J, with 16 bases between the two ends. Written as DNA, the CDR3 is TGTGCCAGCTTGGGGTTTTCGGGAGCTGAAGCTTTCTTT. Amino acids: CASLGFSGAEAFF.

The chain joins TRBV28 to TRBJ2-7, with unresolved D. This CDR3 has 15 amino acids. Looked up from germline, CDR1 is MDHEN and CDR2 is SYDVKM. Trimming left V 3 bases short and J 1 base short, with 13 bases between. DNA for the CDR3: TGTGCCAGCAGTTTTTCGGGTAGGCCTTCCTACGAGCAGTACTTC. Encoded protein: CASSFSGRPSYEQYF.

The chain joins TRBV27 to TRBJ1-6; D remains unclear. Deletions cut 3 bases from V and 7 bases from J, with 10 bases between. The CDR3 covers 14 residues. Germline CDR1 and CDR2: MNHEY and SMNVEV (reference sequence). CDR3: CASSLRDLNSPLHF. Here the CDR3 DNA reads TGTGCCAGCAGTTTGCGAGATCTAAATTCACCCCTCCACTTT.

This chain links TRBV18 with TRBJ1-5; the D gene is possibly TRBD1 (5 bases). CDR1 KGHSH and CDR2 LQKENI come from the germline V gene. Trimming stripped 3 bases from V and 5 bases from J, with 8 bases between. The CDR3 spans 13 residues. The CDR3 DNA reads as TGTGCCAGCTCACCGGGGGGTGATCAGCCCCAGCATTTT. This codes for CASSPGGDQPQHF.

The rearrangement links TRBV6-6 to TRBJ1-6, with 7 nucleotides matching TRBD1. This CDR3 has 17 residues. Germline assignment: CDR1 MNHNY and CDR2 SVGAGI (reference sequence). J was trimmed by 0 bases and V by 6 bases; bases with no gene match: 8. The CDR3 region is CASSRQGASSYNSPLHF. The CDR3 DNA follows: TGTGCCAGCAGCCGACAGGGCGCAAGCTCCTATAATTCACCCCTCCACTTT.

This sequence joins TRBV15 and TRBJ2-7; unclear D gene. The CDR3 sequence is 14 residues long. Trimming removed 0 bases from V and 5 bases from J, with 11 bases in between. Germline V gene sequence: CDR1 LNHNV, CDR2 YYDKDF (reference sequence). Here the CDR3 DNA reads TGTGCCACCAGCAGAGACGGCCTGGGCCACGAGCAGTACTTC. Its translation is CATSRDGLGHEQYF.

The V and J genes are TRBV5-6 and TRBJ1-5; D remains unclear. From germline, CDR1 is SGHDT and CDR2 YYEEEE. Trimming took 1 base from V and 0 from J, leaving 11 bases between them. This CDR3 contains 16 residues. The CDR3 sequence is CASSLTTQYSNQPQHF. CDR3 DNA: TGTGCCAGCAGCTTGACAACCCAATATAGCAATCAGCCCCAGCATTTT.

The chain links TRBV4-1 to TRBJ1-3; D uncertain. This CDR3 has 14 amino acids. Germline CDR1 and CDR2: MGHRA and YSYEKL. Between the trimmed V and J ends, which lost 0 bases and 3 bases, there was a span of 6 bases. This chain's CDR3 is CASSQDLYGNTIYF. The DNA for the CDR3 is TGCGCCAGCAGCCAAGATCTTTATGGAAACACCATATATTTT.

The CDR3 is CASSLGTGYTDTQYF. CDR3 DNA: TGTGCCAGCAGCTTAGGGACAGGGTACACAGATACGCAGTATTTT. V and J are TRBV7-2 and TRBJ2-3; 8 positions agree with TRBD1. The J segment lost 2 bases and the V segment lost 1 base, leaving 2 bases of the junction unmatched. The CDR3 length is 15 residues. Germline lookup yields CDR1 SGHTA and CDR2 FQGNSA. Based on the CDR3 plus reference TRBV7-2 and TRBJ2-3, the full variable domain is GAGVSQSPSNKVTEKGKDVELRCDPISGHTALYWYRQSLGQGLEFLIYFQGNSAPDKSGLPSDRFSAERTGGSVSTLTIQRTQQEDSAVYLCASSLGTGYTDTQYFGPGTRLTVL.

The V gene is TRBV6-5, the J gene TRBJ2-1; a weak D match, TRBD2 (6 bases). The CDR3 has 14 amino acids. The V and J ends lost 7 bases and 1 base respectively, with 11 bases between them. Germline loops: CDR1 MNHEY, CDR2 SVGAGI. The CDR3: CASTMGGSYNEQFF. The CDR3 region has the DNA TGTGCCAGCACCATGGGAGGTTCCTACAATGAGCAGTTCTTC.